The 2 T cell receptor beta chains below were found in one sample sequenced in a study of post-analysis software for immune sequencing data. Study observations and caveats: The study found TRBV5-6, TRBV5-1 and TRBV20-1 among a few TRBV segments more frequent in patients than controls.

Unique molecular identifiers were built into the TCR beta cDNA libraries. TCRdb reprocessed the PCR reads via MiXCR and lists one record per CDR3 protein. The sample has 820,000 or so distinct CDR3 sequences; 53% are singletons. No antigens are known for them. Sequencing was done on a sample of blood. The receptor set was obtained from a girl aged 10-17 years with multiple sclerosis.

The chain carries TRBV12-3 or TRBV12-4 and TRBJ1-2; D gene unclear. This CDR3 spans 15 amino acids. V lost 1 base to trimming and J lost 0 bases, with 9 bases between them. In DNA form, the CDR3 reads TGTGCCAGCAGTTTAGGACATCTGGCTAACTATGGCTACACCTTC. It yields the protein CASSLGHLANYGYTF.

This clonotype was counted only a few times. The DNA of the CDR3 is TGCGCCAGCAGCTTACGGACAGGCTCTGGGGCCAACGTCCTGACTTTC. Its translation: CASSLRTGSGANVLTF. V usage is TRBV5-1 and J usage is TRBJ2-6; the match to TRBD1 covers 7 bases. The CDR3 contains 16 residues. V shed 2 bases, J shed 0 bases, and the junction held 2 bases outside the gene matches. Germline CDR1 is SGHRS and CDR2 is YFSETQ.